This T cell receptor beta chain emerged from a study of shared clonotypes between healthy human individuals. As for the study in general: Aged between 18 and 49, the donors were a couple of women and three men.

The germline V gene has CDR1 DFQATT and CDR2 SNEGSKA (reference sequence). The V gene lost 5 bases and the J gene lost 5 bases, with 7 bases spanning the gap. CDR3 length equals 11 residues. Libraries were prepared by immunoSEQ multiplex PCR; TCRdb keeps only in-frame clonotypes and omits some of them. The repertoire holds 2 million to 2.5 million clones, approximately 95% seen once, with 0.13% in the top ten. Memory CD4+ cells were the fraction left after CD45RA+ naive selection. V usage is TRBV20-1 and J usage is TRBJ2-4; a possible D gene is TRBD1 (5 bases). The TCR originated in a man between 18 and 29 years old in good health. The specimen sequenced was naive CD4+ T cells sorted from blood. The subset denotes: CD45RA+ positively selected. DNA for the CDR3: TGCAGTGCTGACAGCGAAAACATTCAGTACTTC. Its translation: CSADSENIQYF.